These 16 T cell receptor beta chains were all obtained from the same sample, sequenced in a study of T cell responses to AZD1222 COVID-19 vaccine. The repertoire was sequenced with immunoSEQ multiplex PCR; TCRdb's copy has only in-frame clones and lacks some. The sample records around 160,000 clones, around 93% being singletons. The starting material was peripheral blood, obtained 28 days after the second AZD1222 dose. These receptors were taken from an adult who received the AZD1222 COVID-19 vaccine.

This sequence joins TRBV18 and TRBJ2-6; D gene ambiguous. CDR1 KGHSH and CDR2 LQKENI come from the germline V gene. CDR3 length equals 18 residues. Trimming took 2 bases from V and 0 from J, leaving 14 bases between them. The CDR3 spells CASSPSDSGISGANVLTF. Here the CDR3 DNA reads TGTGCCAGCTCACCATCCGATTCCGGCATCTCTGGGGCCAACGTCCTGACTTTC.

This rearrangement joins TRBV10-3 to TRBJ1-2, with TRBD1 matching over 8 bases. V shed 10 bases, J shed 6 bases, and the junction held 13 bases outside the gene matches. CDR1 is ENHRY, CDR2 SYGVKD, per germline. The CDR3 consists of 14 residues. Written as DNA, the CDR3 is TGTGCCACCATAGGACAGGGACGGCTTAATGGCTACACCTTC. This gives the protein CATIGQGRLNGYTF.

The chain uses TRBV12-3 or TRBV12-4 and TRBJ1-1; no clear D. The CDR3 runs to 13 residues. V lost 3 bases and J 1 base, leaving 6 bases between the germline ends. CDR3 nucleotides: TGTGCCAGCAGTTTGTTAGAGAACACTGAAGCTTTCTTT. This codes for CASSLLENTEAFF.

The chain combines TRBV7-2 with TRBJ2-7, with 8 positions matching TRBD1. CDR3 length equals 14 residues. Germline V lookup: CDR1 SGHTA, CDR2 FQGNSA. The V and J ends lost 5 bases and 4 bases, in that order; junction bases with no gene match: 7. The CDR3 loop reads CASSPRTGPYEQYF. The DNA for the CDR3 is TGTGCCAGCAGCCCGAGGACAGGGCCATACGAGCAGTACTTC.

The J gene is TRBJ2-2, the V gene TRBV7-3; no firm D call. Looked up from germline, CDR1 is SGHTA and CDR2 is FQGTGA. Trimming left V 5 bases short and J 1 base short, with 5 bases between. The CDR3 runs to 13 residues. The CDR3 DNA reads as TGTGCCAGCAGCCTCATGAACACCGGGGAGCTGTTTTTT. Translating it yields CASSLMNTGELFF.

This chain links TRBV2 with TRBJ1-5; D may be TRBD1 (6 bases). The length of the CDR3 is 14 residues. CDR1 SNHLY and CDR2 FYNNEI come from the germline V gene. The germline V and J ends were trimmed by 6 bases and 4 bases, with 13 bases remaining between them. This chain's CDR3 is CASRTFRGNQPQHF. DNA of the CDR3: TGTGCCAGCAGAACCTTCAGGGGAAATCAGCCCCAGCATTTT.

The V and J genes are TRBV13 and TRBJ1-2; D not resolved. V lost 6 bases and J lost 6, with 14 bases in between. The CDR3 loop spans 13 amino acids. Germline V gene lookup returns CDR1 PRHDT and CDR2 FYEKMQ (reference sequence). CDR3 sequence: CASRESPSNGYTF. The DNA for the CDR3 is TGTGCCAGCAGAGAGAGTCCATCGAATGGCTACACCTTC.

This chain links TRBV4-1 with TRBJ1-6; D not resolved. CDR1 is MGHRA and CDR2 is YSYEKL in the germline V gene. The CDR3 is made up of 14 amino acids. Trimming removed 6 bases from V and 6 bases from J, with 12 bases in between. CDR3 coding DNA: TGCGCCAGCAGAACAGAAGCTCTTAATTCACCCCTCCACTTT. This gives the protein CASRTEALNSPLHF.

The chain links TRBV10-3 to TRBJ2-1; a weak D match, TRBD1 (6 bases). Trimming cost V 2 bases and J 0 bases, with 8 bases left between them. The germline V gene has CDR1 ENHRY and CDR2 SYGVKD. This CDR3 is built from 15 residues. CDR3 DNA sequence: TGTGCCATCAGTGAGGACAGGAGCTCCTACAATGAGCAGTTCTTC. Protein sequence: CAISEDRSSYNEQFF.

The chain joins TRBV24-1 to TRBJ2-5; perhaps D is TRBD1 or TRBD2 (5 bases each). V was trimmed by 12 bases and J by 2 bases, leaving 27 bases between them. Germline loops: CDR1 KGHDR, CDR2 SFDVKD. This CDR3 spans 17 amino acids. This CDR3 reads CAPKEKTGTEVQETQYF. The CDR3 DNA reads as TGTGCCCCAAAGGAGAAAACCGGGACCGAGGTGCAAGAGACCCAGTACTTC.

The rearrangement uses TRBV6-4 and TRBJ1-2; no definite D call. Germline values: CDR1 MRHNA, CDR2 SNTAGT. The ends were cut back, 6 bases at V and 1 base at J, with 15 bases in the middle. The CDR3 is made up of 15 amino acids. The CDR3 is CASRPTPNLNYGYTF. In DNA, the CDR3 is TGTGCCAGCAGACCTACACCGAATCTTAACTATGGCTACACCTTC.

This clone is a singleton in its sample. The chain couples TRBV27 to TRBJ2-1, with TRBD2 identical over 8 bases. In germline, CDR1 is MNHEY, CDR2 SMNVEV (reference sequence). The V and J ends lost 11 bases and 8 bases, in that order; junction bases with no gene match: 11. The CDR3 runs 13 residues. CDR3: CAAGTRNLDEQFF. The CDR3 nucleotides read TGTGCCGCCGGGACTAGGAATCTCGATGAGCAGTTCTTC.

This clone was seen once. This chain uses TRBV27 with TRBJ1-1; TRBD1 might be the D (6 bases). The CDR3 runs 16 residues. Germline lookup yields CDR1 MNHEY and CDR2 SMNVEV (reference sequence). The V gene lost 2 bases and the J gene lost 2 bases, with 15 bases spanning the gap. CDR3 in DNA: TGTGCCAGCAGTTTAACCCCTCGGACAGCTAACACTGAAGCTTTCTTT. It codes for CASSLTPRTANTEAFF.

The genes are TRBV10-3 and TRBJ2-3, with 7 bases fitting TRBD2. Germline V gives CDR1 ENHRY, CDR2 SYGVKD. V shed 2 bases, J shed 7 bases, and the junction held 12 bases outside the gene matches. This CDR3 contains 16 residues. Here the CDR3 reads CAISEARGESWNTQYF. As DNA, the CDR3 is TGTGCCATCAGTGAGGCCCGGGGGGAAAGTTGGAATACGCAGTATTTT.

DNA of the CDR3: TGTGCCAGCAGCTCATCAGTGAACACTGAAGCTTTCTTT. It is translated as CASSSSVNTEAFF. V usage is TRBV11-3 and J usage is TRBJ1-1; no clear D. Trimming shortened V by 4 bases and J by 0 bases, and 6 bases separated the two germline ends. In germline, CDR1 is SGHNT, CDR2 YENEEA. The CDR3 is 13 residues long. The complete variable domain, with remaining parts taken from reference TRBV11-3 and TRBJ1-1, reads EAGVVQSPRYKIIEKKQPVAFWCNPISGHNTLYWYLQNLGQGPELLIRYENEEAVDDSQLPKDRFSAERLKGVDSTLKIQPAELGDSAVYLCASSSSVNTEAFFGQGTRLTVV.

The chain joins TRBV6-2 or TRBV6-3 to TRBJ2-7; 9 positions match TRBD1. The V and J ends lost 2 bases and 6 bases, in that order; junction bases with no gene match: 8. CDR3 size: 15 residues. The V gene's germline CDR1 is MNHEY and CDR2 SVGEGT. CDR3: CASSYVKTGGGEQYF. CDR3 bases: TGTGCCAGCAGTTACGTTAAAACAGGGGGCGGCGAGCAGTACTTC.